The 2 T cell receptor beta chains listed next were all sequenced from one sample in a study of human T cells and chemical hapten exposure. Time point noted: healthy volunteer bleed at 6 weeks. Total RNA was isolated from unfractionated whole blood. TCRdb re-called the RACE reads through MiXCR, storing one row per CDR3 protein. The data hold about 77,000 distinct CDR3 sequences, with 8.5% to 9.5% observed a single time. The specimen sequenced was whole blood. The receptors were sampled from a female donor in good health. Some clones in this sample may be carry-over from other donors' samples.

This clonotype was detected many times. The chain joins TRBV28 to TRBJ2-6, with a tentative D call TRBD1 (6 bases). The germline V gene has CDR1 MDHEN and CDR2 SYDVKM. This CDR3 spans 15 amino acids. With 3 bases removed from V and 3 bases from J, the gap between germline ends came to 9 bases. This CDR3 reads CASSFQGRGANVLTF. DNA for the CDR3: TGTGCCAGCAGTTTTCAGGGGCGTGGGGCCAACGTCCTGACTTTC.

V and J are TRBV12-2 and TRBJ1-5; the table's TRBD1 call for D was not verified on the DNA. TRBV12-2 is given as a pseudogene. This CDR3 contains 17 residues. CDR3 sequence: CASRLTRQGISNQPQHF. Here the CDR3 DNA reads TGTGCAAGTCGCTTAACGAGACAGGGAATTAGCAATCAGCCCCAGCATTTT.